A single T cell receptor beta chain is shown here with its context. Its specific antigen is unknown. No base-level quality is on record; no much larger clone is a single base apart. The collaborating institutions used their own protocols to collect whole blood in K2EDTA tubes. Collaborator samples were shipped for TCRbeta analysis as frozen whole blood, isolated PBMCs, or DNA extracted from either sample type. The entry originates in a study of blood T cell repertoires in COVID-19 (dated by TCRdb to about 2020). Regarding the study in general: Collaborator samples came from the United States, Italy and Spain and covered acute and convalescent phases of COVID-19. The material from the prospective study consisted of cDNA or gDNA derived from T cells, B-cell-depleted T cells, or PBMCs. Subjects who had been exposed to COVID-19, were actively infected with it, or had recovered from it provided the deeply sampled blood TCRbeta repertoires that made up the dataset. The repertoires were made available in a free public database intended to serve as a resource for research on the immune response to SARS-CoV-2. Samples were obtained from the ongoing ImmuneRACE study (first 160 participants) and from about 1,300 subjects provided by 6 global collaborators. Sample metadata almost always included a de-identified subject ID, COVID-19 status, age in years and sex. HLA class I and class II types, where available, came from metadata supplied by the sample provider rather than from assay-based typing.

Summary of the overall study and its limitations: The quantity of clinical and demographic metadata differed by source and by participant and was supplied without curation.

The CDR3 starts with the cysteine, ends with the phenylalanine, and has 14 residues. Kept here is only the CDR3 DNA, which spans 42 bases and is read in frame from base 1. Unmatched junction bases come to 6, with V trimmed by 3 bases and J by 11 bases. Via the germline V gene, CDR1 is SGHTA and CDR2 FQGNSA. The immunoSEQ Assay, a bias-controlled multiplex PCR, was used to amplify TCRbeta CDR3 regions from genomic DNA. Regarding the original processing steps: The number of nucleated cells in each sample was estimated from the amplification of reference gene primers within the assay. To quantify the absolute abundance of each unique TCRbeta CDR3 rearrangement, sequence reads were collapsed and filtered. For each sample, productive Simpson clonality was calculated as the square root of Simpson's diversity index across productive rearrangements. Imported from immuneACCESS, the table was reduced by TCRdb to in-frame sequences with V and J called. These copies leave out some clones; in studies compared against another copy, an unresolved V gene accounts for under half, and the cause of the remainder is not known. Clone size and the V and J calls come from that table; the DNA yielded D and trimming. The sample table lists about 81,000 clones, roughly 78% of them with a count of one. The ten largest make up more than 9% of the sample.

The rearrangement joined TRBV7-2 to TRBJ1-4, with TRBD1 identical over 10 junction bases. The sample consisted of peripheral blood. This TCR came from a man in his 60s with acute or convalescent COVID-19. CDR3 sequence: CASSFPGQGNKLFF. The nucleotide sequence is given as TGTGCCAGCAGCTTTCCGGGACAGGGGAATAAACTGTTTTTT.